Listed here is a single T cell receptor (beta chain). The data stem from a study of blood T cell repertoires in COVID-19. Germline CDR1 reads SGHTA; CDR2 reads FQGNSA. The V end lost 5 bases, the J end lost 4 bases, and 15 bases lay between the germline ends. This CDR3 is 16 amino acids long. Followed longitudinally, the Seattle patients had been enrolled during active infection. Authors' analysis steps: Reference gene primer amplification gave estimated nucleated cell counts. Sequencing used immunoSEQ multiplex PCR; TCRdb keeps in-frame clones, though not all of them. That table gives V, J and clone size, and the DNA gave D and trimming. The data show roughly 410,000 clones, over 75% seen once.

The sample comprised peripheral blood. The clonotype was recovered from a middle-aged woman with COVID-19, enrolled during active disease. The chain is built from TRBV7-2 and TRBJ1-6, with a tentative D call TRBD1 (5 bases). Here the CDR3 reads CASSTRRGRYNSPLHF. Here the CDR3 DNA reads TGTGCCAGCAGCACCAGGAGGGGACGTTATAATTCACCCCTCCACTTT.